Following are 9 T cell receptor beta chains from one sample sequenced in a study of blood T cell repertoires in COVID-19 (TCRdb year 2020). The protocol used for the library was the immunoSEQ multiplex PCR assay. The clones in this table, taken by TCRdb from immuneACCESS, are in-frame only. Not every clone is retained; where verified, under half of the shortfall comes from an unresolved V gene, and the cause of the rest is unknown. This sample lists around 140,000 clones; 84% were detected once. The leading ten clones occupy about 4% of the sample. The sequenced sample was PBMCs or T cells enriched from blood (not recorded which). Receptor source: a man aged 45 to 65 in a cohort exposed to, infected with or recovered from COVID-19 (not recorded which).

This clone was seen only a few times. Within the sample, other DNA sequences also encode this same CDR3. V usage is TRBV11-3 and J usage is TRBJ2-3, with a weak D call TRBD2 (7 bases). Germline CDR1 is SGHNT and CDR2 is YENEEA. Trimming left V 1 base short and J 2 bases short, with 10 bases between. This CDR3 contains 15 residues. CDR3: CASSLGGGATDTQYF. The CDR3 DNA is TGTGCCAGCAGCTTAGGAGGGGGGGCCACAGATACGCAGTATTTT.

The chain has TRBV27 and TRBJ2-1; D is undetermined. The CDR3 has 15 residues. Trimming pared 0 bases from V and 4 bases from J, leaving 10 bases between. CDR1 is MNHEY and CDR2 is SMNVEV in the germline V gene (reference sequence). The CDR3 here is CASSLSLTYYNEQFF. The CDR3 nucleotides read TGTGCCAGCAGTTTATCACTGACTTATTACAATGAGCAGTTCTTC.

V gene TRBV2 combines with J gene TRBJ2-1, with 10 bases fitting TRBD1. The trim removed 4 bases at V and 3 bases at J, leaving 3 bases unmatched. This CDR3 spans 15 amino acids. Germline V gives CDR1 SNHLY, CDR2 FYNNEI. This chain's CDR3 is CASSGGTGVYNEQFF. For the CDR3, the DNA is TGTGCCAGCAGTGGCGGGACAGGGGTCTACAATGAGCAGTTCTTC. The variable domain in full, completed from reference TRBV2 and TRBJ2-1, reads EPEVTQTPSHQVTQMGQEVILRCVPISNHLYFYWYRQILGQKVEFLVSFYNNEISEKSEIFDDQFSVERPDGSNFTLKIRSTKLEDSAMYFCASSGGTGVYNEQFFGPGTRLTVL.

This clone showed up just a few times. The chain combines TRBV10-2 with TRBJ2-2; D gene unclear. V was trimmed by 7 bases and J by 1 base, leaving 4 bases between them. CDR1 WSHSY and CDR2 SAAADI come from the germline V gene. The CDR3 is made up of 12 amino acids. The CDR3 DNA sequence: TGCGCCAGCAACAGGAACACCGGGGAGCTGTTTTTT. Translation gives CASNRNTGELFF.

CDR3 sequence: CASSYLQGTEAFF. DNA of the CDR3: TGTGCCAGCAGCTATTTACAGGGTACTGAAGCTTTCTTT. The V gene is TRBV3-1 (or the pseudogene TRBV3-2), the J gene TRBJ1-1; D is perhaps TRBD1 (6 bases). This CDR3 region has 13 residues. Trimming removed 5 bases from V and 5 bases from J, with 12 bases in between. Germline-derived CDR1 and CDR2 are LGHDT and YNNKEL (reference sequence).

This chain joins TRBV15 and TRBJ1-5; D unresolved. The CDR3 sequence is 14 residues long. The V and J ends lost 8 bases and 0 bases respectively, with 11 bases between them. Germline V gives CDR1 LNHNV, CDR2 YYDKDF (reference sequence). The CDR3 bases are TGTGCCACCGGGAGACGGAATAGCAATCAGCCCCAGCATTTT. This translates into CATGRRNSNQPQHF.

The chain links TRBV6-5 to TRBJ1-2; a possible D gene is TRBD1 (6 bases). Germline CDR1 MNHEY, CDR2 SVGAGI. The CDR3 length is 14 residues. Trimming removed 6 bases at V and 4 bases at J, with 15 bases between. In DNA form, the CDR3 reads TGTGCCAGCAGCGATGGCGGGGGCCTCTATGGCTACACCTTC. It specifies CASSDGGGLYGYTF.

The chain has TRBV7-9 and TRBJ2-1; tentatively, D is TRBD2 (5 bases). Trimming removed 4 bases from V and 6 bases from J, with 10 bases in between. Germline V CDR1 and CDR2: SEHNR, FQNEAQ (reference sequence). This CDR3 is 13 amino acids long. In nucleotides, the CDR3 is TGTGCCAGCAGCTCTGTCCGGGGCAATGAGCAGTTCTTC. This sequence encodes CASSSVRGNEQFF.

The rearrangement joins TRBV28 to TRBJ2-5; the match to TRBD2 covers 8 bases. Losses at the gene ends were 6 bases for V and 4 bases for J; bases not matched to a gene: 10. Germline V gives CDR1 MDHEN, CDR2 SYDVKM. The CDR3 runs 15 residues. In nucleotides, the CDR3 is TGTGCCAGCAGCCCCCCGGGACTAGAGGGAGAGACCCAGTACTTC. Its protein product is CASSPPGLEGETQYF.